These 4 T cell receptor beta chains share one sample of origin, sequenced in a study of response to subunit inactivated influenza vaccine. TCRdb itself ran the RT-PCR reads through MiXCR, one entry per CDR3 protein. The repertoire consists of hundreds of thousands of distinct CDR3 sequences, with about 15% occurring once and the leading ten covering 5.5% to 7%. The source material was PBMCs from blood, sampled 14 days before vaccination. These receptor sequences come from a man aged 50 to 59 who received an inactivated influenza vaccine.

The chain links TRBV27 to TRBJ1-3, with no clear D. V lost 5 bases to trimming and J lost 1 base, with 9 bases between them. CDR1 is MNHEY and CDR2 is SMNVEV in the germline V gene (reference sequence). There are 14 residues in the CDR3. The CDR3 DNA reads TGTGCCAGCAGTCACTCAGGATCTGGAAACACCATATATTTT. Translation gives CASSHSGSGNTIYF.

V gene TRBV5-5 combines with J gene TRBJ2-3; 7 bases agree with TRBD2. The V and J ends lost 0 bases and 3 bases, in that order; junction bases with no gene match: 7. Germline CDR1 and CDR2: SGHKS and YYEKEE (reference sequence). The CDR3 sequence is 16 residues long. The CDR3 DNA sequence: TGTGCCAGCAGCTTGGAAGGCGGGAGAACGACAGATACGCAGTATTTT. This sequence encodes CASSLEGGRTTDTQYF.

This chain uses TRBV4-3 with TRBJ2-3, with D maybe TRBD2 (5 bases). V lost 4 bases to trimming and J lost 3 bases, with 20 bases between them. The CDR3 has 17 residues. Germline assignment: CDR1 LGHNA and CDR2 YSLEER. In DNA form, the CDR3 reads TGCGCCAGCAGCCTAAAGGTATTCGCAGCGGAAACAGATACGCAGTATTTT. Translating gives CASSLKVFAAETDTQYF.

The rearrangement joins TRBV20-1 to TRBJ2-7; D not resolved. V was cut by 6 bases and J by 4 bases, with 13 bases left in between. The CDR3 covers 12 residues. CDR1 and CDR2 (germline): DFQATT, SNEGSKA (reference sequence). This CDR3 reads CSARGSEYEQYF. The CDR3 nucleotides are TGCAGTGCGCGCGGAAGTGAGTACGAGCAGTACTTC.